This section outlines one T cell receptor (beta chain) sequence together with its context. Its matching antigen is unknown. The source of the sample is a study of T cells in tuberculosis. Repertoires were generated with immunoSEQ multiplex PCR, while TCRdb's copy carries only in-frame clones and drops some. The data show about 24,000 clones, nearly 97% seen once. Study-level findings and limits: Using the GMM-specific repertoire gave 85% to 90% accuracy versus roughly 70% with motifs.

The CDR3 runs 15 residues. CDR1 is SGHRS and CDR2 is YFSETQ in the germline V gene. V gave up 0 bases and J gave up 0 bases; unmatched junction bases: 2. The sample taken for sequencing was PBMCs. This receptor was taken from a donor aged 10 to 29 with latent tuberculosis or without tuberculosis infection. The chain links TRBV5-1 to TRBJ1-2, with 7 bases lining up with TRBD1. This CDR3 is CASSLEGATNYGYTF. CDR3 DNA: TGCGCCAGCAGCTTGGAGGGGGCGACTAACTATGGCTACACCTTC. The variable domain in full, with the rest retrieved from reference TRBV5-1 and TRBJ1-2, is KAGVTQTPRYLIKTRGQQVTLSCSPISGHRSVSWYQQTPGQGLQFLFEYFSETQRNKGNFPGRFSGRQFSNSRSEMNVSTLELGDSALYLCASSLEGATNYGYTFGSGTRLTVV.